This entry describes one TCR beta chain. The germline gives CDR1 SGHRS, CDR2 YFSETQ. J lost 7 bases, V lost 2 bases, and 4 bases had no gene match. The CDR3 runs 14 residues. TCRdb's copy holds only in-frame clones and misses some; the assay was immunoSEQ multiplex PCR. The sample carries approximately 97,000 clones, 80% to 90% recorded once. These data are taken from a study of OX40 agonist ivuxolimab in advanced cancers. Study details: The patients' treatment was ivuxolimab, an agonistic anti-OX40 (CD134) antibody. Patients in dose escalation had liver, melanoma, kidney or head and neck cancers. The study reported partial responses in three patients: one hepatocellular carcinoma, two cutaneous melanoma.

The chain carries TRBV5-1 and TRBJ1-4, with 8 bases that match TRBD1. The clonotype originates from an adult with an advanced solid tumor such as melanoma, head and neck, liver or kidney cancer. Sequenced material: CD4+ or CD8+ T cells sorted from blood, taken in a trial of the OX40 agonist ivuxolimab. The CDR3 DNA reads as TGCGCCAGCAGCTTCCAGGGGGCGAGTGAAAAACTGTTTTTT. Protein: CASSFQGASEKLFF.